This TCR beta chain comes out of a study of human T cells and chemical hapten exposure. Looking at the study overall: Small pooled library volume differences chiefly drove per-sample TCR yield variation.

The study extracted total RNA from unfractionated whole blood. What the library attached to individual cDNA molecules were unique molecular identifiers. Original analysis: Sample TCR counts, which ranged from roughly 23,224 to 750,000, had a median of around 93,000. Via MiXCR, TCRdb re-called the 5' RACE reads, giving one row per CDR3 protein. These V and J calls are TCRdb output, not the study's own analysis. The sample lists about 140,000 distinct CDR3 sequences; approximately 4% were seen once. General observations from the study: After DPC sensitization, TCRs above 1 in 1000 frequency showed no change.

This clonotype came up many times. Its antigen is still unknown. CDR1 and CDR2 (germline): SGHRS, YFSETQ. The CDR3 loop spans 15 amino acids. Trimming shortened V by 4 bases and J by 0 bases, and 8 bases separated the two germline ends. This receptor was taken from a female donor in good health. The chain carries TRBV5-1 and TRBJ1-6; D not certain. The CDR3 protein is CASSPQSSYNSPLHF. CDR3 DNA sequence: TGCGCCAGCAGCCCACAGAGCTCCTATAATTCACCCCTCCACTTT.